This T cell receptor beta chain was recovered during a study of CD8+CD57+ T cells in acquired aplastic anemia. The CDR3 is made up of 15 amino acids. Trimming took 3 bases from V and 3 from J; bases not matched to a gene: 8. Germline V gives CDR1 SGHNT, CDR2 YYREEE (reference sequence). Genomic DNA constituted the template upon which TCR beta VDJ and CDR3 profiling was performed. TCRdb fed the reads into MiXCR, producing one record per CDR3 protein. Of some 150,000 distinct CDR3 sequences listed, 52% are singletons. Patients selected for sequencing had displayed CD8+CD57+ cell expansion by flow cytometry.

The origin of this receptor is a human donor with aplastic anemia. The V call is TRBV5-4, the J call TRBJ2-7, with 8 bases lining up with TRBD2. The sample comprised sorted CD4+, CD8+, or CD8+CD57+ T cells (not recorded which) from PBMCs. DNA for the CDR3: TGTGCCAGCAGCTCGGGGACTAGTTCCCTCTACGAGCAGTACTTC. Its translation: CASSSGTSSLYEQYF.